This is a list of T cell receptor beta chains from one sample in a study of post-analysis software for immune sequencing data. TCRdb processed the PCR reads anew with MiXCR; each CDR3 protein has one entry. The sample has about 680,000 distinct CDR3 sequences, 59% seen once. Specimen: blood. Receptor source: a girl aged 2-9 years with multiple sclerosis. The CDR3 runs from the conserved cysteine through the conserved F or W.

cdr3_length j_call v_call cdr3_aa
16 TRBJ2-1 TRBV4-2 CASSHPLAGSYNEQFF
13 TRBJ2-3 TRBV5-1 CASSFWLKDTQYF
13 TRBJ2-7 TRBV20-1 CSASGQALGEQYF
16 TRBJ2-1 TRBV6-5 CASSSSTGFVRNEQFF
11 TRBJ1-1 TRBV20-1 CSATGDTEAFF
12 TRBJ1-2 TRBV10-3 CATQDRGPGYTF
13 TRBJ1-1 TRBV20-1 CSAIPKTNTEAFF
16 TRBJ2-4 TRBV25-1 CASLAGQGIAKNIQYF
18 TRBJ2-1 TRBV7-9 CASSDSGRRGSSYNEQFF
14 TRBJ2-2 TRBV5-5 CASSLRDGAEGLFF
13 TRBJ2-1 TRBV27 CASSLTPQYEQFF
16 TRBJ1-1 TRBV7-9 CASSLQGRGMNTEAFF
16 TRBJ2-3 TRBV6-5 CASSPLGGLRTDTQYF
16 TRBJ1-2 TRBV7-2 CASSLVRDTGGVGYTF
13 TRBJ2-7 TRBV29-1 CSVPAAGGYEQYF
14 TRBJ2-1 TRBV5-1 CASSTGLGLDEQFF
15 TRBJ2-1 TRBV12-3/TRBV12-4 CASRTSGRGFNEQFF
13 TRBJ2-5 TRBV5-1 CASTQTGRETQYF
13 TRBJ1-1 TRBV5-1 CANSPHRNTEAFF
14 TRBJ2-1 TRBV29-1 CSVSGLAGADEQFF
14 TRBJ2-7 TRBV11-2 CASSLDLRTYEQYF
15 TRBJ2-1 TRBV11-2 CASSLAFWAYNEQFF
14 NA TRBV4-3 CASSQESGTETQYF
14 TRBJ2-1 TRBV29-1 CSVARSQSYNEQFF
15 TRBJ2-5 TRBV25-1 CASSEIGLESETQYF
11 TRBJ2-1 TRBV7-2 CASRLVNEQFF
13 TRBJ2-3 TRBV24-1 CATSDGHPDTQYF
15 TRBJ1-6 TRBV3-1 CASSRRETGDSPLHF
14 TRBJ2-5 TRBV7-2 CASSALPGGETQYF
15 TRBJ2-3 TRBV12-3/TRBV12-4 CASSSGGASTDTQYF
16 TRBJ2-5 TRBV5-1 CASSLGMQGTRETQYF
16 TRBJ1-5 TRBV4-3 CASSQEYGQTNQPQHF
17 TRBJ2-3 TRBV5-1 CASSPYRTIGRTDTQYF
16 TRBJ2-1 TRBV2 CASSEMGTGRYNEQFF
13 TRBJ1-5 TRBV29-1 CSIGGFGNQPQHF
15 TRBJ2-1 TRBV24-1 CATSESDRDVSEQFF
14 TRBJ2-7 TRBV12-3/TRBV12-4 CASSFRQAAYEQYF
13 TRBJ2-4 TRBV5-1 CASSFQGGGEQYF
14 TRBJ2-1 TRBV29-1 CSVVEGGTYNEQFF
15 TRBJ2-5 TRBV20-1 CSARDIGTAQETQYF
14 TRBJ2-5 TRBV3-1 CASSQDIPAETQYF
18 TRBJ2-1 TRBV6-5 CASSYTGTSGRRRDEQFF
12 TRBJ2-1 TRBV7-9 CASSTHYNEQFF
15 TRBJ2-7 TRBV12-3/TRBV12-4 CASSLGGQITYEQYF
16 TRBJ2-3 TRBV7-9 CASSLEVDPQTDTQYF
14 TRBJ2-6 TRBV24-1 CATPAVSGANVLTF
19 TRBJ2-1 TRBV10-3 CAISEPARSSGGSYNEQFF
17 TRBJ2-1 TRBV4-3 CASSQTSGGAGYNEQFF
16 TRBJ2-7 TRBV7-2 CASSLPSGSRGYEQYF
15 TRBJ1-6 TRBV7-2 CASSLVQGRDSPLHF